Below are 22 T cell receptor beta chains sequenced from a single sample in a study of identical twins' blood T cells. MiXCR, run by TCRdb on the 5' RACE reads, gives a single entry per CDR3 protein. The table records hundreds of thousands of distinct CDR3 sequences, roughly 30% of them present only once. Sequenced input: PBMCs. Source of these receptors: a woman aged 18 to 55 in good health.

This clonotype occurred a few times. The CDR3 reads CSAPLETQYF. CDR3 coding DNA: TGCAGCGCCCCTCTTGAGACCCAGTACTTC. This chain links TRBV20-1 with TRBJ2-5, with D unclear. In germline, CDR1 is DFQATT, CDR2 SNEGSKA (reference sequence). The CDR3 is 10 residues long.

V is TRBV20-1 and J is TRBJ2-4; 9 bases line up with TRBD1. CDR3 length equals 16 residues. V lost 4 bases, J lost 8 bases, and 15 bases stayed unmatched. Germline assignment: CDR1 DFQATT and CDR2 SNEGSKA (reference sequence). As DNA, the CDR3 is TGCAGTGCTACGAGAATTTCGGACAGGGGCAGGGACATTCAGTACTTC. Its translation: CSATRISDRGRDIQYF.

This clonotype has a handful of counts. The J gene is TRBJ2-2, the V gene TRBV5-5, with D unresolved. The CDR3 sequence is 16 residues long. Trimming took 3 bases from V and 1 from J, leaving 13 bases between them. Germline V gives CDR1 SGHKS, CDR2 YYEKEE (reference sequence). This chain's CDR3 is CASSYNSGGNTGELFF. CDR3 bases: TGTGCCAGCAGCTACAACTCTGGTGGGAACACCGGGGAGCTGTTTTTT.

On this clonotype: At one end, the junction sequence differs from germline, possibly due to a read error. J is TRBJ2-5 and V is TRBV12-5, with D tentatively TRBD1 (6 bases). Germline CDR1 reads LGHNT; CDR2 reads FRNRAP. The CDR3 length is 13 residues. CDR3 loop: CAIGLRRGETQYF. DNA of the CDR3: TGTGCTATTGGTTTGCGCAGGGGAGAGACCCAGTACTTC.

In regard to this clonotype: An end of the junction differs from the germline gene, which may be a read error. J is TRBJ1-5 and V is TRBV6-6, with TRBD1 as a possible D gene (5 bases). The germline CDR1 and CDR2 sequences are MNHNY and SVGAGI (reference sequence). This CDR3 spans 14 amino acids. The CDR3 is CASGRISRDQPRHF. The CDR3 nucleotides are TGTGCCTCCGGTCGTATTTCCAGGGATCAGCCCCGGCATTTT.

This clonotype has just a few counts. The chain uses TRBV20-1 and TRBJ1-4; D ambiguous. V lost 3 bases and J lost 8, with 7 bases in between. The CDR3 extends over 11 amino acids. Germline values: CDR1 DFQATT, CDR2 SNEGSKA (reference sequence). The chain's CDR3 is CSARPQEKLFF. As DNA, the CDR3 is TGCAGTGCTAGGCCCCAGGAAAAACTGTTTTTT.

The rearrangement links TRBV20-1 to TRBJ2-3, with TRBD2 identical over 9 bases. Trimming took 5 bases from V and 5 from J; bases not matched to a gene: 11. The germline CDR1 and CDR2 sequences are DFQATT and SNEGSKA (reference sequence). CDR3 length: 15 amino acids. As DNA, the CDR3 is TGCAGTGCTTCCCGGGGTAGCGGGGGAATAGATACGCAGTATTTT. It translates to CSASRGSGGIDTQYF.

This clonotype was detected a few times. The chain couples TRBV10-3 to TRBJ2-3, with TRBD2 identical over 10 bases. The CDR3 is 15 amino acids. Germline V gene data show CDR1 as ENHRY and CDR2 as SYGVKD. The V segment lost 6 bases and the J segment 4 bases; nucleotides outside the gene matches: 7. The CDR3 region is CAISPQSGGADTQYF. CDR3 coding DNA: TGTGCCATCAGCCCACAGAGCGGGGGGGCAGATACGCAGTATTTT.

This clonotype was seen more than once but under ten times. With a much larger clone just one base away, this may be a read error. The chain is built from TRBV20-1 and TRBJ1-2; TRBD1 agrees at 7 bases. Germline V CDR1 and CDR2: DFQATT, SNEGSKA (reference sequence). The CDR3 loop spans 15 amino acids. CDR3 sequence: CSARDSYGTNHGYTF. CDR3 DNA: TGCAGTGCCCGGGACAGTTATGGGACTAACCATGGCTACACCTTC.

Many counts were recorded for this clonotype. The gene calls are TRBV7-3 and TRBJ1-1; unclear D gene. The CDR3 is made up of 13 amino acids. Germline loops: CDR1 SGHTA, CDR2 FQGTGA. V was trimmed by 4 bases and J by 1 base, leaving 7 bases between them. CDR3 amino acids: CASSSQPNTEAFF. The CDR3 nucleotides read TGTGCCAGCAGCTCCCAACCGAACACTGAAGCTTTCTTT.

The V call is TRBV6-5, the J call TRBJ1-1; D ambiguous. The CDR3 is 15 amino acids. Germline assignment: CDR1 MNHEY and CDR2 SVGAGI. V lost 0 bases, J lost 10 bases, and 18 bases lay in between. CDR3 DNA: TGTGCCAGCAGTTACTCACGGGGATCTACCCGGGTAGCTTTCTTT. It is translated as CASSYSRGSTRVAFF.

There are a few counts of this clonotype. The chain employs TRBV6-5 and TRBJ1-2; the D is unclear. Trimming stripped 7 bases from V and 4 bases from J, with 10 bases between. The germline CDR1 and CDR2 sequences are MNHEY and SVGAGI. There are 12 residues in the CDR3. The CDR3 reads CASTRAGYGYTF. The CDR3 region has the DNA TGTGCCAGCACGAGGGCCGGCTATGGCTACACCTTC.

This chain connects TRBV6-6 to TRBJ2-1, with 10 bases matching TRBD2. The CDR3 consists of 14 residues. Trimming cost V 10 bases and J 3 bases; bases outside gene matches: 6. CDR1 and CDR2 from the germline V gene are MNHNY and SVGAGI (reference sequence). The chain's CDR3 is CATLAGALYNEQFF. CDR3 bases: TGTGCCACCCTAGCGGGGGCACTCTACAATGAGCAGTTCTTC.

This clonotype was picked up a small number of times. J is TRBJ1-6 and V is TRBV27; D is uncertain. Germline V lookup: CDR1 MNHEY, CDR2 SMNVEV (reference sequence). The V end was cut by 10 bases, the J end by 8 bases, with 15 bases between. The CDR3 runs 13 residues. CDR3 region: CATSRKDYSPLHF. In nucleotides, the CDR3 is TGTGCCACATCGAGGAAGGATTATTCACCCCTCCACTTT.

Turning to this clonotype: A much bigger clone sits one base away, suggesting this may be a read error. V and J are TRBV2 and TRBJ1-1; no clear D gene. This CDR3 has 14 residues. The V gene lost 8 bases and the J gene lost 4 bases, with 17 bases spanning the gap. Germline-derived CDR1 and CDR2 are SNHLY and FYNNEI. CDR3 bases: TGTGCCAGCGGAAGAGGGCTAATCGGCACTGAAGCTTTCTTT. Translating it yields CASGRGLIGTEAFF.

The chain couples TRBV2 to TRBJ2-5, with 9 bases lining up with TRBD2. Per the germline V gene, CDR1 is SNHLY and CDR2 is FYNNEI. The CDR3 consists of 12 residues. The V gene end was trimmed by 8 bases and the J gene end by 5 bases; junction bases not matched to a gene: 3. The CDR3 region is CASGTSWETQYF. The CDR3 nucleotides are TGTGCCAGCGGGACTAGCTGGGAGACCCAGTACTTC.

This clonotype was observed a handful of times. The CDR3 sequence: CASSVRTGAGELFF. Written as DNA, the CDR3 is TGTGCCAGCAGTGTTCGGACAGGGGCCGGGGAGCTGTTTTTT. J is TRBJ2-2 and V is TRBV25-1, with 9 bases identical to TRBD1. Germline trimming cut 4 bases from V and 6 bases from J; bases unmatched to any gene: 3. Germline CDR1 MGHDK, CDR2 SYGVNS. This CDR3 has 14 amino acids.

This rearrangement joins TRBV2 to TRBJ2-1; possibly TRBD1 or TRBD2 for D (5 bases each). There are 13 residues in the CDR3. V lost 10 bases and J lost 3, with 13 bases in between. The germline gives CDR1 SNHLY, CDR2 FYNNEI. The CDR3 reads CAIGVRGYNEQFF. For the CDR3, the DNA is TGTGCCATCGGGGTTAGGGGCTACAATGAGCAGTTCTTC.

The J gene is TRBJ2-1, the V gene TRBV5-1; a possible D gene is TRBD2 (6 bases). CDR1 and CDR2 from the germline V gene are SGHRS and YFSETQ. This CDR3 has 15 amino acids. V was clipped by 0 bases and J by 9 bases, with 16 bases between them. As DNA, the CDR3 is TGCGCCAGCAGCTTGGGCTCTACTAGCTCAATTGAGCAGTTCTTC. It yields the protein CASSLGSTSSIEQFF.

V and J are TRBV5-1 and TRBJ1-1; perhaps TRBD1 as D (6 bases). Germline CDR1 SGHRS, CDR2 YFSETQ. V was clipped by 4 bases and J by 4 bases, with 11 bases between them. The CDR3 is made up of 13 amino acids. The CDR3 bases are TGCGCCAGCAGCGTTCAGGGGAGCACTGAAGCTTTCTTT. Its protein product is CASSVQGSTEAFF. Combining the CDR3 with reference TRBV5-1 and TRBJ1-1 gives the whole variable domain KAGVTQTPRYLIKTRGQQVTLSCSPISGHRSVSWYQQTPGQGLQFLFEYFSETQRNKGNFPGRFSGRQFSNSRSEMNVSTLELGDSALYLCASSVQGSTEAFFGQGTRLTVV.

This clonotype was found a few times. V is TRBV20-1 and J is TRBJ2-5; D gene ambiguous. V was pared by 4 bases and J by 4 bases, with 10 bases between. Germline values: CDR1 DFQATT, CDR2 SNEGSKA (reference sequence). The CDR3 runs 12 residues. The CDR3 DNA sequence: TGCAGTGCTAACGTCCGTGGAGAGACCCAGTACTTC. The encoded protein is CSANVRGETQYF.

This clonotype was seen only a few times. The rearrangement uses TRBV20-1 and TRBJ2-2; 11 positions match TRBD2. The CDR3 loop spans 16 amino acids. After removal of 0 bases from V and 7 bases from J, the junction contained 7 bases not matched to a gene. Germline CDR1 reads DFQATT; CDR2 reads SNEGSKA (reference sequence). CDR3 sequence reads: CSARDVTSGGGGELFF. For the CDR3, the DNA is TGCAGTGCTAGAGATGTAACTAGCGGGGGCGGCGGGGAGCTGTTTTTT.